The entry below gives a single TCR beta chain sequence along with its context. The entry originates in a study of blood T cell repertoires in COVID-19. TCRdb's copy holds only in-frame clones and misses some; the assay was immunoSEQ multiplex PCR. Seen here are over 11,000 clones, 80% to 95% observed once, and the top ten hold more than 8%. The sequence came from a human donor in a cohort sampled during active COVID-19. Source material: peripheral blood.

The CDR3 region is CASSHRRDQETQYF. CDR3 bases: TGCGCCAGCAGCCATCGACGGGACCAAGAGACCCAGTACTTC. The chain is built from TRBV4-1 and TRBJ2-5; no clear D gene. This CDR3 contains 14 residues. The V end lost 3 bases, the J end lost 0 bases, and 8 bases lay between the germline ends. Germline CDR1 and CDR2: MGHRA and YSYEKL.